This TCR beta chain was identified during a study of blood T cell repertoires in COVID-19. Trimming stripped 1 base from V and 3 bases from J, with 8 bases between. The CDR3 contains 14 residues. Germline CDR1 and CDR2: SGHTA and FQGNSA. Sequencing used immunoSEQ multiplex PCR; TCRdb keeps in-frame clones, though not all of them. Of approximately 250,000 clones listed, over 80% are singletons. The chain carries TRBV7-2 and TRBJ2-3; unclear D gene. The source is a woman aged 40 to 50 who had been exposed to COVID-19. The sequencing sample was made of PBMCs or T cells enriched from blood (not recorded which). This chain's CDR3 is CASSLGLVTDTQYF. Written as DNA, the CDR3 is TGTGCCAGCAGCTTAGGGCTAGTGACAGATACGCAGTATTTT.